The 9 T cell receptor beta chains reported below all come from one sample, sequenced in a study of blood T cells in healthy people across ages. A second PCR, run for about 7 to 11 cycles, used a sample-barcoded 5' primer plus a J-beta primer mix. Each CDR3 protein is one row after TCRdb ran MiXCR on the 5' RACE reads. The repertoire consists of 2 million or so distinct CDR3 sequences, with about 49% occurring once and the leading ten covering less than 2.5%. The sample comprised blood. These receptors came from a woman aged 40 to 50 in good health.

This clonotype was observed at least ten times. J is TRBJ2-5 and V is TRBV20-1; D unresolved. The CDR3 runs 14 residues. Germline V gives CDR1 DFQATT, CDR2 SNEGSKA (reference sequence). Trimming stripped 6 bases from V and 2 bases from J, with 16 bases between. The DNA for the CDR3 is TGCAGTGCAGGAGTCCTAGGGCTTCAAGAGACCCAGTACTTC. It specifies CSAGVLGLQETQYF.

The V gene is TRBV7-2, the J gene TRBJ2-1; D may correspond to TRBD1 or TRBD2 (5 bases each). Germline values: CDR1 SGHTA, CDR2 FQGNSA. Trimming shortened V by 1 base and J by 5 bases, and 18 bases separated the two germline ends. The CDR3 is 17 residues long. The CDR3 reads CASSLGGVGNINNEQFF. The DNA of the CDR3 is TGTGCCAGCAGCTTAGGAGGGGTGGGAAACATTAACAATGAGCAGTTCTTC. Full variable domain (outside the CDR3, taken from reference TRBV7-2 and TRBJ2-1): GAGVSQSPSNKVTEKGKDVELRCDPISGHTALYWYRQSLGQGLEFLIYFQGNSAPDKSGLPSDRFSAERTGGSVSTLTIQRTQQEDSAVYLCASSLGGVGNINNEQFFGPGTRLTVL.

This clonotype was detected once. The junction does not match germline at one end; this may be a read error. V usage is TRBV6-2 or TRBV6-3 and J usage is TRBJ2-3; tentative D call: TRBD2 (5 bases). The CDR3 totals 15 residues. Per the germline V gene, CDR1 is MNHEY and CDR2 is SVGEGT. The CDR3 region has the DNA TGTGCCTGCAGACCTAGCAGGAGAAGCACAGATACGCAGTATTTT. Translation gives CACRPSRRSTDTQYF.

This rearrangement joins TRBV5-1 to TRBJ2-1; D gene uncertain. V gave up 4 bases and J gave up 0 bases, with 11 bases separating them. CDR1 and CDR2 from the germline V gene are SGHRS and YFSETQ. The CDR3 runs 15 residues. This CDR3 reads CASSPRRPSYNEQFF. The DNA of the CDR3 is TGCGCCAGCAGCCCAAGGCGTCCCTCCTACAATGAGCAGTTCTTC.

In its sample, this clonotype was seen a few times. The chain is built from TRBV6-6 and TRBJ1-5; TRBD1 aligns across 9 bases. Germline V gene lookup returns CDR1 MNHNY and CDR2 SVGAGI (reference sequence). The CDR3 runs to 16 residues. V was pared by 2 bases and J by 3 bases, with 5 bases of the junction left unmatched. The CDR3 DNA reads TGTGCCAGCAGTTACCTCGACAGGGGGAACAATCAGCCCCAGCATTTT. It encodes CASSYLDRGNNQPQHF.

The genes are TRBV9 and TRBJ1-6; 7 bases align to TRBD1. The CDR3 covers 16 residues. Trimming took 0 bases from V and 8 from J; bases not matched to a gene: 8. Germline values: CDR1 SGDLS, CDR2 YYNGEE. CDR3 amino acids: CASSVAPGQGDSPLHF. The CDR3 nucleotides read TGTGCCAGCAGCGTAGCCCCGGGGCAGGGGGATTCACCCCTCCACTTT. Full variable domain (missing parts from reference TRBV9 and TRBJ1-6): DSGVTQTPKHLITATGQRVTLRCSPRSGDLSVYWYQQSLDQGLQFLIQYYNGEERAKGNILERFSAQQFPDLHSELNLSSLELGDSALYFCASSVAPGQGDSPLHFGNGTRLTVT.

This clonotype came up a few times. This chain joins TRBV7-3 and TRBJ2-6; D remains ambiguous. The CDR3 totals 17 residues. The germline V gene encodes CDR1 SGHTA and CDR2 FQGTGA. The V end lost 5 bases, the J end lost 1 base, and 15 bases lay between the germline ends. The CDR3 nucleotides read TGTGCCAGCAGCCGCCGAAGGCCGACATCTGGGGCCAACGTCCTGACTTTC. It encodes CASSRRRPTSGANVLTF.

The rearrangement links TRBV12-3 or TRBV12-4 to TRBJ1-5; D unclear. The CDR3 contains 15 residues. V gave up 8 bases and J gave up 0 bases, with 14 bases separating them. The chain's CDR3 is CASRRTGYSNQPQHF. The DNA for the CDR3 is TGTGCCAGCCGGAGGACGGGGTATAGCAATCAGCCCCAGCATTTT.

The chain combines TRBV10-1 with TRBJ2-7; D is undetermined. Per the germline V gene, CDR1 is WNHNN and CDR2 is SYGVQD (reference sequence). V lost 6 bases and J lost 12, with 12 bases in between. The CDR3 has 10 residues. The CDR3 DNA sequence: TGCGCCAGCAGACAAGAGACCCGGTACTTC. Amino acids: CASRQETRYF.